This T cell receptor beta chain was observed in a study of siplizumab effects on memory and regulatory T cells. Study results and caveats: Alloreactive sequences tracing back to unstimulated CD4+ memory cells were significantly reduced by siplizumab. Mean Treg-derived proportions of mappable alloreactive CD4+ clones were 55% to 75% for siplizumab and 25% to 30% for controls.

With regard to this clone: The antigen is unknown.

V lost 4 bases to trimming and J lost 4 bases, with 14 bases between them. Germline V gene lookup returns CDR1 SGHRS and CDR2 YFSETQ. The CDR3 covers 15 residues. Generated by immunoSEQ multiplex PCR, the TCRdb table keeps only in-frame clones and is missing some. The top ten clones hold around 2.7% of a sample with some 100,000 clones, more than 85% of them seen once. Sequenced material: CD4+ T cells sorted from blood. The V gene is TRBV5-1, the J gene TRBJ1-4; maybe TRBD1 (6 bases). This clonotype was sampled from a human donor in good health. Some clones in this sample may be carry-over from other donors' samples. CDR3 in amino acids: CASSRTGADNEKLFF. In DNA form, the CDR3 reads TGCGCCAGCAGCAGGACGGGGGCAGATAATGAAAAACTGTTTTTT.